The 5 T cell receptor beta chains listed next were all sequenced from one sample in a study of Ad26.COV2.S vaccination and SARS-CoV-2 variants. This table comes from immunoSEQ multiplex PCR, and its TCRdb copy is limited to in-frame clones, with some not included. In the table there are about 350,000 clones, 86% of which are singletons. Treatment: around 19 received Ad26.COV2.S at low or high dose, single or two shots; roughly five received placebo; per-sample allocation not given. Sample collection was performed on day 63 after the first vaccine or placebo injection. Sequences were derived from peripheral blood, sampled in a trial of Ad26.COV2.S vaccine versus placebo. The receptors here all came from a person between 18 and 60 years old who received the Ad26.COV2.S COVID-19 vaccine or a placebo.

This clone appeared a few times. This CDR3 reads CASSQVGRVYEQYF. The CDR3 DNA follows: TGTGCCAGCAGCCAAGTTGGCAGGGTCTACGAGCAGTACTTC. The chain employs TRBV3-1 (or the pseudogene TRBV3-2) and TRBJ2-7, with D possibly being TRBD1 (5 bases). This CDR3 contains 14 residues. Per the germline V gene, CDR1 is LGHDT and CDR2 is YNNKEL (reference sequence). With 1 base removed from V and 3 bases from J, the gap between germline ends came to 10 bases.

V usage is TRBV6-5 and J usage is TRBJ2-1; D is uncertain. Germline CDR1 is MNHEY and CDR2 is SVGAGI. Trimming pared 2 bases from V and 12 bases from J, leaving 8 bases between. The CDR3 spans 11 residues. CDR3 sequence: CASSYGLRQFF. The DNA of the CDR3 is TGTGCCAGCAGTTACGGGTTACGGCAGTTCTTC.

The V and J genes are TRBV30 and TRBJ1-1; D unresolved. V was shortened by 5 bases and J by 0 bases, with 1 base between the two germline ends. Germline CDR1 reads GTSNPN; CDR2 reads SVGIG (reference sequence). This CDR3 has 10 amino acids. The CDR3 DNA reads TGTGCCTGGCTGAACACTGAAGCTTTCTTT. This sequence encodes CAWLNTEAFF.

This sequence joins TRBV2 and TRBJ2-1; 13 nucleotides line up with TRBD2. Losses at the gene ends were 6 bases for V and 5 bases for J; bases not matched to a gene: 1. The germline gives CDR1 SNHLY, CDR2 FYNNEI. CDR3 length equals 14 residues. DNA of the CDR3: TGTGCCAGCAGCGGACTAGCGGGGGACAATGAGCAGTTCTTC. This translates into CASSGLAGDNEQFF.

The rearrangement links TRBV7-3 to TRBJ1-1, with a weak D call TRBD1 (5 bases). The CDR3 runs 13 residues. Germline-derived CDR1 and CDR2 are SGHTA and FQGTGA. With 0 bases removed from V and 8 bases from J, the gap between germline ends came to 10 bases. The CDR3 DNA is TGTGCCAGCAGCTTAACCGGGGACGGCGAAGCTTTCTTT. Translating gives CASSLTGDGEAFF. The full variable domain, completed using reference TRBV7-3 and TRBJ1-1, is GAGVSQTPSNKVTEKGKYVELRCDPISGHTALYWYRQSLGQGPEFLIYFQGTGAADDSGLPNDRFFAVRPEGSVSTLKIQRTERGDSAVYLCASSLTGDGEAFFGQGTRLTVV.